The next 14 T cell receptor beta chains were all read from a single sample in a study of T cell responses to AZD1222 COVID-19 vaccine. Profiling relied on immunoSEQ multiplex PCR, and the TCRdb table lists in-frame clones only, not all of them. The table includes around 110,000 clones, about 85% detected once. Here the sequenced sample was peripheral blood, taken on day 0 of AZD1222 vaccination. These receptors were collected from an adult in good health.

This clone has a single count. The J gene is TRBJ2-1, the V gene TRBV12-3 or TRBV12-4; TRBD1 is a possible D gene (6 bases). The CDR3 runs to 13 residues. V lost 7 bases to trimming and J lost 7 bases, with 14 bases between them. CDR3 region: CASTRTVNNEQFF. The CDR3 bases are TGTGCCAGCACCCGGACAGTAAATAATGAGCAGTTCTTC.

J is TRBJ2-2 and V is TRBV3-1 (or the pseudogene TRBV3-2); D could derive from TRBD1 or TRBD2 (5 bases each). CDR3 length equals 13 residues. Germline CDR1 LGHDT, CDR2 YNNKEL (reference sequence). CDR3 in DNA: TGTGCAAGGGGACCGCGAAACACCGGGGAGCTGTTTTTT. It is translated as CARGPRNTGELFF.

J is TRBJ1-6 and V is TRBV4-3; TRBD1 is a possible D gene (6 bases). V lost 4 bases and J lost 9, with 16 bases in between. Germline lookup yields CDR1 LGHNA and CDR2 YSLEER. The CDR3 spans 15 residues. The CDR3 sequence is CASSPVRTDRSPLHF. CDR3 in DNA: TGCGCCAGCAGCCCCGTAAGGACAGACCGTTCACCCCTCCACTTT.

J is TRBJ1-5 and V is TRBV12-3 or TRBV12-4; D not resolved. V lost 2 bases and J 5 bases, leaving 4 bases between the germline ends. This CDR3 is 12 amino acids long. CDR3 region: CASSLPYQPQHF. CDR3 nucleotides: TGTGCCAGCAGTTTACCCTATCAGCCCCAGCATTTT.

The rearrangement uses TRBV4-1 and TRBJ1-2, with 9 bases that match TRBD1. Germline V gene lookup returns CDR1 MGHRA and CDR2 YSYEKL. The CDR3 spans 15 residues. The V segment lost 0 bases and the J segment 3 bases; nucleotides outside the gene matches: 2. The DNA of the CDR3 is TGCGCCAGCAGCCAAGAAACAGGGGGCTACTATGGCTACACCTTC. Translating gives CASSQETGGYYGYTF.

The chain links TRBV19 to TRBJ1-1, with unresolved D. Between the trimmed V and J ends, which lost 4 bases and 1 base, there was a span of 10 bases. Germline loops: CDR1 LNHDA, CDR2 SQIVND (reference sequence). The CDR3 spans 14 residues. CDR3 nucleotides: TGTGCCAGTAGTAGGATCCCAGGGAACACTGAAGCTTTCTTT. It translates to CASSRIPGNTEAFF.

The J gene is TRBJ1-6, the V gene TRBV6-2 or TRBV6-3; no definite D call. There are 13 residues in the CDR3. V shed 2 bases and J shed 7 bases, with 6 bases lying between them. CDR1 and CDR2 from the germline V gene are MNHEY and SVGEGT. DNA of the CDR3: TGTGCCAGCAGTTACCTCGCGAATTCACCCCTCCACTTT. It encodes CASSYLANSPLHF.

V usage is TRBV5-1 and J usage is TRBJ1-2; D remains ambiguous. V lost 0 bases to trimming and J lost 3 bases, with 12 bases between them. This CDR3 is built from 15 residues. The germline CDR1 and CDR2 sequences are SGHRS and YFSETQ. The CDR3 DNA reads as TGCGCCAGCAGCTTGGCTGGCCCACGGGACTATGGCTACACCTTC. This codes for CASSLAGPRDYGYTF.

The V gene is TRBV7-2, the J gene TRBJ2-5, with 10 bases lining up with TRBD2. After removal of 5 bases from V and 4 bases from J, the junction contained 7 bases not matched to a gene. CDR3 length equals 15 residues. Germline V gene data show CDR1 as SGHTA and CDR2 as FQGNSA. CDR3 coding DNA: TGTGCCAGCAGCCCCCCGGGACTAGCGAGAGAGACCCAGTACTTC. It is translated as CASSPPGLARETQYF.

This clone was observed a single time. For the CDR3, the DNA is TGTGCCAGCAGCTTAGGGCGAACAGCCTATGGCTACACCTTC. It specifies CASSLGRTAYGYTF. The V and J genes are TRBV7-8 and TRBJ1-2; D unclear. Germline V gives CDR1 SGHVS, CDR2 FQNEAQ. Trimming took 1 base from V and 4 from J, leaving 10 bases between them. CDR3 length: 14 amino acids. The variable domain in full, with the rest retrieved from reference TRBV7-8 and TRBJ1-2, is GAGVSQSPRYKVAKRGQDVALRCDPISGHVSLFWYQQALGQGPEFLTYFQNEAQLDKSGLPSDRFFAERPEGSVSTLKIQRTQQEDSAVYLCASSLGRTAYGYTFGSGTRLTVV.

This clone appeared a few times. V usage is TRBV4-3 and J usage is TRBJ2-5; tentatively, D is TRBD1 or TRBD2 (5 bases each). Trimming pared 4 bases from V and 5 bases from J, leaving 14 bases between. The CDR3 consists of 14 residues. CDR1 and CDR2 (germline): LGHNA, YSLEER. This CDR3 reads CASSPLGAGETQYF. CDR3 nucleotide sequence: TGCGCCAGCAGCCCCCTCGGGGCCGGGGAGACCCAGTACTTC.

This sequence joins TRBV7-2 and TRBJ2-6; 7 bases are shared with TRBD1. The CDR3 is 18 residues long. Per the germline V gene, CDR1 is SGHTA and CDR2 is FQGNSA. V lost 1 base, J lost 0 bases, and 6 bases stayed unmatched. CDR3 residues: CASSLGTGGVSGANVLTF. In nucleotides, the CDR3 is TGTGCCAGCAGCTTAGGGACAGGTGGGGTCTCTGGGGCCAACGTCCTGACTTTC.

The chain combines TRBV6-1 with TRBJ1-1, with D possibly TRBD1 on 6 matching bases. Per germline, CDR1 MNHNS and CDR2 SASEGT. V lost 3 bases, J lost 9 bases, and 20 bases lay in between. The CDR3 has 15 amino acids. The DNA of the CDR3 is TGTGCCAGCAGTGACCCCCGACGACAGGCCCAGAAAGCTTTCTTT. Amino acids: CASSDPRRQAQKAFF.

This sequence joins TRBV7-3 and TRBJ1-1; D possibly corresponds to TRBD1 (5 bases). Germline values: CDR1 SGHTA, CDR2 FQGTGA. This CDR3 region has 13 residues. Between the trimmed V and J ends, which lost 5 bases and 5 bases, there was a span of 12 bases. The CDR3 DNA reads as TGTGCCAGCAGCCCAGGCTGGGGGACTGAAGCTTTCTTT. Translating gives CASSPGWGTEAFF.